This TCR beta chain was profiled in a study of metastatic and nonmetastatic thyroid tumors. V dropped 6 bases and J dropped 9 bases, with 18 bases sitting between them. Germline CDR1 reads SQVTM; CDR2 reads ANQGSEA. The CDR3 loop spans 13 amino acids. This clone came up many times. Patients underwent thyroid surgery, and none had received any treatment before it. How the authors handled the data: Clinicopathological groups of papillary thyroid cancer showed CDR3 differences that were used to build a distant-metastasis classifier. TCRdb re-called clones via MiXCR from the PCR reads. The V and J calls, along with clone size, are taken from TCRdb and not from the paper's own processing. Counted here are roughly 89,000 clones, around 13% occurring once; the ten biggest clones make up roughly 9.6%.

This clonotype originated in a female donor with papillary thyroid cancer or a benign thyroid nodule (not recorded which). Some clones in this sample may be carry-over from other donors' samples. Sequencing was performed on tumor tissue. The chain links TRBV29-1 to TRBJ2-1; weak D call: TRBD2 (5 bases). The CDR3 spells CSVRAPPLGEQFF. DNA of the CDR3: TGCAGCGTGCGGGCTCCTCCCCTCGGTGAGCAGTTCTTC.